One and the same sample provided the 9 T cell receptor beta chains below, sequenced in a study of T cell responses to AZD1222 COVID-19 vaccine. Sequencing used immunoSEQ multiplex PCR; TCRdb keeps in-frame clones, though not all of them. In the table there are under 100,000 clones, roughly 89% of which are singletons. The starting material was peripheral blood, obtained 28 days after the second AZD1222 dose. The receptor source for this set is an adult who received the AZD1222 COVID-19 vaccine.

The chain employs TRBV5-1 and TRBJ1-1; D is ambiguous. Germline CDR1 reads SGHRS; CDR2 reads YFSETQ. The CDR3 is made up of 16 amino acids. V was pared by 3 bases and J by 6 bases, with 21 bases between. The CDR3 reads CASSSNLPGSGAEAFF. CDR3 bases: TGCGCCAGCAGCTCAAACCTCCCGGGGTCGGGCGCTGAAGCTTTCTTT.

V usage is TRBV3-1 (or the pseudogene TRBV3-2) and J usage is TRBJ2-7, with D possibly TRBD2 on 5 matching bases. The V end was cut by 3 bases, the J end by 2 bases, with 11 bases between. Germline loops: CDR1 LGHDT, CDR2 YNNKEL (reference sequence). The CDR3 spans 14 residues. The CDR3 sequence is CASSHAPGTYEQYF. Here the CDR3 DNA reads TGTGCCAGCAGCCACGCCCCGGGAACCTACGAGCAGTACTTC.

This clone was seen once. The chain joins TRBV6-2 or TRBV6-3 to TRBJ1-2, with 10 positions matching TRBD1. The V segment lost 0 bases and the J segment 4 bases; nucleotides outside the gene matches: 14. The CDR3 sequence is 19 residues long. Germline lookup yields CDR1 MNHEY and CDR2 SVGEGT. The CDR3: CASSYSLTPGQGKAYGYTF. Here the CDR3 DNA reads TGTGCCAGCAGTTACTCACTCACCCCGGGACAGGGGAAGGCCTATGGCTACACCTTC.

The rearrangement joins TRBV6-5 to TRBJ1-6, with no clear D. The germline gives CDR1 MNHEY, CDR2 SVGAGI. This CDR3 is built from 14 residues. Trimming stripped 6 bases from V and 8 bases from J, with 14 bases between. The CDR3 loop reads CASSVGSSHSPLHF. The CDR3 DNA is TGTGCCAGCAGCGTCGGGTCCTCGCATTCACCCCTCCACTTT.

Here the CDR3 DNA reads TGTGCCAGCACCCCGGCCAACGTCCTGACTTTC. Protein: CASTPANVLTF. The rearrangement links TRBV12-3 or TRBV12-4 to TRBJ2-6; D ambiguous. Trimming pared 7 bases from V and 6 bases from J, leaving 4 bases between. The CDR3 consists of 11 residues.

The V and J genes are TRBV6-2 or TRBV6-3 and TRBJ2-5; D is possibly TRBD2 (5 bases). This CDR3 has 18 amino acids. Germline V gene sequence: CDR1 MNHEY, CDR2 SVGEGT. The V and J ends lost 3 bases and 1 base respectively, with 21 bases between them. The DNA of the CDR3 is TGTGCCAGCAGTTATCTCACATGGCGGTCGGGGAGCCAAGAGACCCAGTACTTC. As protein: CASSYLTWRSGSQETQYF.

The V gene is TRBV27, the J gene TRBJ1-2, with D possibly being TRBD1 (6 bases). The CDR3 has 15 amino acids. Per germline, CDR1 MNHEY and CDR2 SMNVEV (reference sequence). V was pared by 7 bases and J by 8 bases, with 23 bases between. The CDR3 loop reads CASNPQPGVGYGYTF. CDR3 DNA sequence: TGTGCCAGCAACCCTCAACCAGGGGTAGGTTACGGCTACACCTTC.

The chain recombines TRBV3-1 (or the pseudogene TRBV3-2) with TRBJ1-1; a weak D match, TRBD1 (5 bases). Germline CDR1 LGHDT, CDR2 YNNKEL (reference sequence). The CDR3 is 16 residues long. V lost 1 base, J lost 0 bases, and 12 bases lay in between. The CDR3 is CASSQVAGPMNTEAFF. The CDR3 DNA sequence: TGTGCCAGCAGCCAAGTTGCAGGGCCGATGAACACTGAAGCTTTCTTT.

This chain connects TRBV18 to TRBJ1-1, with 9 bases lining up with TRBD1. The junction had 6 bases not matched to a gene; V was cut back by 3 bases and J by 7 bases. The CDR3 extends over 14 amino acids. Germline V gene data show CDR1 as KGHSH and CDR2 as LQKENI. The CDR3 nucleotides read TGTGCCAGCTCACCCCCGGGACAGGGTCTTGAAGCTTTCTTT. Translated, it gives CASSPPGQGLEAFF.